This TCR beta chain was identified in a study of T cell responses to AZD1222 COVID-19 vaccine. Study-level background: Pooling covered second doses at about 4 or about 12 weeks.

The repertoire was sequenced with immunoSEQ multiplex PCR; TCRdb's copy has only in-frame clones and lacks some. The repertoire holds 90,000 or so clones, with 65% to 90% as singletons. Comments on this clone: What it binds is unknown.

V was trimmed by 3 bases and J by 6 bases, leaving 10 bases between them. The germline CDR1 and CDR2 sequences are SGDLS and YYNGEE. The CDR3 consists of 12 residues. Study-wide results and limits: At baseline, seropositivity was found in only a handful of AZD1222 recipients. Vaccination with two AZD1222 doses was followed by a rise in Spike-specific TCR breadth and depth.

The TCR comes from an adult in good health. This chain links TRBV9 with TRBJ2-7; D not certain. Sequenced here: peripheral blood, sampled on day 0 of AZD1222 vaccination. The CDR3 sequence: CASSGGFGEQYF. DNA of the CDR3: TGTGCCAGCAGCGGGGGATTCGGCGAGCAGTACTTC.